This TCR beta chain is drawn from a study of a mutant IDH1 vaccine in newly diagnosed glioma. Study-level background: Scheduled for weeks 1, 3, 5, 7, 11, 15, 19 and 23, eight vaccinations were given to patients. Once 4-6 weeks had passed after radiotherapy alone, vaccination started, or it started with temozolomide cycles. Patients arrived already treated with radiotherapy, temozolomide, or both, most having had both.

Generated by immunoSEQ multiplex PCR, the TCRdb table keeps only in-frame clones and is missing some. The sample includes around 30,000 clones, less than 90% seen only once; the top ten take 8% to 10%. A word on this clone: Its cognate antigen is unknown.

Time point defined: week 23, last vaccination. The vaccine gave 300 ug of a 20-mer mutant IDH1 peptide subcutaneously per dose. Germline CDR1 reads MDHEN; CDR2 reads SYDVKM. The V and J ends lost 5 bases and 1 base, in that order; junction bases with no gene match: 5. This CDR3 has 14 residues. The clonotype was recovered from a young woman with glioma. The sequenced sample was PBMCs, obtained from a glioma patient whose treatment included an IDH1 peptide vaccine. J is TRBJ2-7 and V is TRBV28, with 7 bases lining up with TRBD2. The DNA for the CDR3 is TGTGCCAGCAGTATTGGGACTACTTCCTACGAGCAGTACTTC. As protein: CASSIGTTSYEQYF.